The rows below give T cell receptor beta chains drawn from one sample of a study of identifying expanded T cells in peripheral blood. Measured with immunoSEQ multiplex PCR; TCRdb has only the in-frame clones, and not every one. The sample holds approximately 130,000 clones, approximately 80% seen once. The specimen was blood. The receptors derive from a person between 18 and 75 years old in good health. The CDR3 runs from the conserved cysteine through the conserved F or W. The D gene is left open where the match is weak. Expanded clones get a size class; other rows say once, few or many, or leave the size out.

cdr3_nt,cdr3_aa,d_call,j_call,clone_size,v_call
TGTGCCAGTAGTCCCCAGGGCGACGGCACTGAAGCTTTCTTT,CASSPQGDGTEAFF,.,TRBJ1-1,.,TRBV19
TGTGCCAGCAGCTTCCATGTCTACGAGCAGTACTTC,CASSFHVYEQYF,.,TRBJ2-7,.,TRBV7-9
TGTGCCAGCAGCTTTCAAGAGCAGGATACGCAGTATTTT,CASSFQEQDTQYF,.,TRBJ2-3,.,TRBV7-2
TGTGCCAGCTCACCAACTCGTGGGGATGGCTACACCTTC,CASSPTRGDGYTF,.,TRBJ1-2,.,TRBV18
TGTGCCTCCACACCCTCAGGGAATTCACCCCTCCACTTT,CASTPSGNSPLHF,.,TRBJ1-6,.,TRBV30
TGTGCCAGCAGTTACGGTCGGGGCAACCTCTACGAGCAGTACTTC,CASSYGRGNLYEQYF,.,TRBJ2-7,.,TRBV6-5
TGTGCCTGGAGTCCTCGAGGATATTCGGTGTTTTTT,CAWSPRGYSVFF,.,TRBJ1-4,.,TRBV30
TGTGCCACCGGGACGGGGGGTAGCACAGATACGCAGTATTTT,CATGTGGSTDTQYF,TRBD2,TRBJ2-3,.,TRBV6-1
TGCGCCAGCAGTCACCCTATCCGAGGAACTGAAGCTTTCTTT,CASSHPIRGTEAFF,.,TRBJ1-1,.,TRBV10-2
TGTGCCAGCAGTGGACAGATAGTGAACACTGAAGCTTTCTTT,CASSGQIVNTEAFF,.,TRBJ1-1,.,TRBV7-2
TGTGCCAGTAGTCCTGGACTCAGGCCCTCTCAGCCCCAGCATTTT,CASSPGLRPSQPQHF,.,TRBJ1-5,.,TRBV19
TGTGCCAGTAGTATGGGCAGCTCCTACGAGCAGTACTTC,CASSMGSSYEQYF,.,TRBJ2-7,.,TRBV19
TGCGCCAGCAGCTTGGCCCATATGCGAGAAGCTTTCTTT,CASSLAHMREAFF,.,TRBJ1-1,.,TRBV5-1
TGTGCCTGGAGTTGGGCAGAGACCCAGTACTTC,CAWSWAETQYF,.,TRBJ2-5,.,TRBV30
TGTGCCAGCAGTCAGAGCACAGGGGGTAATTCACCCCTCCACTTT,CASSQSTGGNSPLHF,TRBD1,TRBJ1-6,once,TRBV6-5
TGTGCCTGGGCCCCAGGGAGACCTTACGAGCAGTACTTC,CAWAPGRPYEQYF,.,TRBJ2-7,.,TRBV30
TGTGCCTTTCGGGAAAGGGTTACCTACAATGAGCAGTTCTTC,CAFRERVTYNEQFF,.,TRBJ2-1,.,TRBV30
TGTGCCAGCTACACCGGGGGAGCCCGATCTGGCGGCAATGAGCAGTTCTTC,CASYTGGARSGGNEQFF,.,TRBJ2-1,once,TRBV18
TGTGCCTGGAGTCCGGACAGGACGGCAAATAGCAATCAGCCCCAGCATTTT,CAWSPDRTANSNQPQHF,TRBD1,TRBJ1-5,.,TRBV30
TGTGCCTGGAGTGTATTCCACCGCGGCTACACCTTC,CAWSVFHRGYTF,.,TRBJ1-2,.,TRBV30
TGTGCCACCCTAAGCCCACAGGGGGCGCGGGGCTACACCTTC,CATLSPQGARGYTF,TRBD1,TRBJ1-2,.,TRBV19
TGTGCCAGCAGCGTCGATACAGGGAGGGAGGAGCAGTTCTTC,CASSVDTGREEQFF,.,TRBJ2-1,.,TRBV9